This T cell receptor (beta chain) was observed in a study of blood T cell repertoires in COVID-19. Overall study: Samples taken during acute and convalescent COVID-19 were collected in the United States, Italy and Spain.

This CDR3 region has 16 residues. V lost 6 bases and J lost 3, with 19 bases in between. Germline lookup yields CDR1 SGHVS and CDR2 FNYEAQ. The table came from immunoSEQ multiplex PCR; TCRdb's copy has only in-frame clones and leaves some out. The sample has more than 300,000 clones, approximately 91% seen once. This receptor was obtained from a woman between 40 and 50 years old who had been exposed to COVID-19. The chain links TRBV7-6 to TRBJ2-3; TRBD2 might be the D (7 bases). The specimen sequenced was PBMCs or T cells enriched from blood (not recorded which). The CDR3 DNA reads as TGTGCCAGCAGTGTGACGTCGGGGGGCGGAACAGATACGCAGTATTTT. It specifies CASSVTSGGGTDTQYF.